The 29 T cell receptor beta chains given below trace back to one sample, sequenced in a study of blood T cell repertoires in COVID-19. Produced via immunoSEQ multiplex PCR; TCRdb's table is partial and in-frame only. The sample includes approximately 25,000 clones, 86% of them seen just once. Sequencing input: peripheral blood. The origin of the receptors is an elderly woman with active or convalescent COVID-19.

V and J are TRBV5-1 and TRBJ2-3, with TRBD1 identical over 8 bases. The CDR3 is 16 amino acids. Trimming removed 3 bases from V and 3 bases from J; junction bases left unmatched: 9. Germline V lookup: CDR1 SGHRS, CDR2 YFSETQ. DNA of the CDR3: TGCGCCAGCAGCTCAGGACAGGGAGTGCTGACAGATACGCAGTATTTT. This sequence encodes CASSSGQGVLTDTQYF.

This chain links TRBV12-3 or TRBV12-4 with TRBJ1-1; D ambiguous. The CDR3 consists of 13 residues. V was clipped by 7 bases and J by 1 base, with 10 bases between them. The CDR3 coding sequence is TGTGCCAGCAACAAGAGGGAGAACACTGAAGCTTTCTTT. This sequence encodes CASNKRENTEAFF.

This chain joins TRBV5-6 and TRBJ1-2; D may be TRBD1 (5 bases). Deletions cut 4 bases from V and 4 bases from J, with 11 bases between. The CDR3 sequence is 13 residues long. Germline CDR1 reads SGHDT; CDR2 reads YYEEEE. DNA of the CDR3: TGTGCCAGCAGCCGGGGGAGAGTCTATGGCTACACCTTC. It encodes CASSRGRVYGYTF.

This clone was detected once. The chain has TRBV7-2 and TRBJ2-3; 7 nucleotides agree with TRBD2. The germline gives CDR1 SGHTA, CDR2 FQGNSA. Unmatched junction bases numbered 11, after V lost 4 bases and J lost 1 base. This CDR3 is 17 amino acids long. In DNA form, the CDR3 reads TGTGCCAGCAGCTCCCAACCACTAGCGAGGGGCACAGATACGCAGTATTTT. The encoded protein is CASSSQPLARGTDTQYF.

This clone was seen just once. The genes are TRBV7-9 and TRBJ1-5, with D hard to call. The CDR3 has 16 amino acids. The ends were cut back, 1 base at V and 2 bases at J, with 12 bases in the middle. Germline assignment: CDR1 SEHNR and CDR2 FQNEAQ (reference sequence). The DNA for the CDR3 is TGTGCCAGCAGCTTAGGGACCGGGAAGGGCAATCAGCCCCAGCATTTT. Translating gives CASSLGTGKGNQPQHF.

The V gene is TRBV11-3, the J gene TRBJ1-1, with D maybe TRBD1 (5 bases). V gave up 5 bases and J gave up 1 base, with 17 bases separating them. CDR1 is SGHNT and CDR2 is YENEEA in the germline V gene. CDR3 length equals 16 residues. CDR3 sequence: CASSRPKATENTEAFF. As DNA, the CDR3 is TGTGCCAGCAGCCGTCCTAAGGCGACAGAGAACACTGAAGCTTTCTTT.

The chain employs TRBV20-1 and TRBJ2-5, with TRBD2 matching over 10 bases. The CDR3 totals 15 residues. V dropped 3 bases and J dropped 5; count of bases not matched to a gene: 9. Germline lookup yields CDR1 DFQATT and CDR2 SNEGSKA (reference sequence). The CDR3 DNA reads TGCAGTGCTAGTCTCCAGCGGGGGGGGAGGGAGACCCAGTACTTC. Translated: CSASLQRGGRETQYF.

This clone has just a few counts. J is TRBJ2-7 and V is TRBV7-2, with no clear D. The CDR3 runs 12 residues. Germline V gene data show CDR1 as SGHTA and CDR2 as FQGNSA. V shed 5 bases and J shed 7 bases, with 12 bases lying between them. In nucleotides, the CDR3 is TGTGCCAGCAGCAGTCGAGGAAGGGAGCAGTACTTC. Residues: CASSSRGREQYF.

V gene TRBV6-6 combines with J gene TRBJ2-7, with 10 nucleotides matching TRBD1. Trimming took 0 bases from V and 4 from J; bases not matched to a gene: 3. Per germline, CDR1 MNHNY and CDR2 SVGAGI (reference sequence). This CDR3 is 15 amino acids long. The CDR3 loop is CASSYSGQGTYEQYF. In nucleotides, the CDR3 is TGTGCCAGCAGTTACTCGGGACAGGGGACATACGAGCAGTACTTC.

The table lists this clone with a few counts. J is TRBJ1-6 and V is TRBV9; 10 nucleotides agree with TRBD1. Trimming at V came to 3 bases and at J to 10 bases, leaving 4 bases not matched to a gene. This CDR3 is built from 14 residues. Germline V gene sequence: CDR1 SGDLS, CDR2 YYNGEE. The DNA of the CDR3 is TGTGCCAGCAGCGGGGACAGGGGAAACTCACCCCTCCACTTT. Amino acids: CASSGDRGNSPLHF.

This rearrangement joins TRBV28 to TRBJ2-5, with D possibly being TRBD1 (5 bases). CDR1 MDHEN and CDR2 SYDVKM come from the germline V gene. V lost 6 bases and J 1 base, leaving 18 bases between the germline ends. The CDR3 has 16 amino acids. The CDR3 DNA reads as TGTGCCAGCAGAGACGTTCGGGCTAGGGGCCAAGAGACCCAGTACTTC. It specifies CASRDVRARGQETQYF. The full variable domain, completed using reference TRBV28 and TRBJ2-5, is DVKVTQSSRYLVKRTGEKVFLECVQDMDHENMFWYRQDPGLGLRLIYFSYDVKMKEKGDIPEGYSVSREKKERFSLILESASTNQTSMYLCASRDVRARGQETQYFGPGTRLLVL.

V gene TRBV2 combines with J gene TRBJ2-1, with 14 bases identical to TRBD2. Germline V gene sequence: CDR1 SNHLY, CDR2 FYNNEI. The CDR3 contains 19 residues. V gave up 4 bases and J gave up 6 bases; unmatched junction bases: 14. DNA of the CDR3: TGTGCCAGCAGTGCCGGGACTAGCGGGAGAGAAGGTTTTCGCAATGAGCAGTTCTTC. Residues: CASSAGTSGREGFRNEQFF.

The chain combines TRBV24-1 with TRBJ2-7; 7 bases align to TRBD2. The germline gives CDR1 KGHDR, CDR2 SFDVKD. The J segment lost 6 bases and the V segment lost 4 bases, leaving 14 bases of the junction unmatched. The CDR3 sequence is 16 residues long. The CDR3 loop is CATSDPNAASGGEQYF. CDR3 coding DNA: TGTGCCACCAGTGACCCAAACGCCGCTAGCGGCGGCGAGCAGTACTTC.

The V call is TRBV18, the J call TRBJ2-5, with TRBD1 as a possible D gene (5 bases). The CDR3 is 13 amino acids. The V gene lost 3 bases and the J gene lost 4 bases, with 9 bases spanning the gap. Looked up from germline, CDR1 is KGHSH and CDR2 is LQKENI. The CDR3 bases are TGTGCCAGCTCACCGACAGTTGGAGAGACCCAGTACTTC. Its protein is CASSPTVGETQYF.

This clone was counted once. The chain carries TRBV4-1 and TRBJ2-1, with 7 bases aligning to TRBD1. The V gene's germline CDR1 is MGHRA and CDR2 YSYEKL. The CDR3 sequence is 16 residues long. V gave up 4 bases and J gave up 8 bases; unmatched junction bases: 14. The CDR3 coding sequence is TGCGCCAGCAGCCGAGAAAATAGACAGGGTACGGATGAGCAGTTCTTC. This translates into CASSRENRQGTDEQFF.

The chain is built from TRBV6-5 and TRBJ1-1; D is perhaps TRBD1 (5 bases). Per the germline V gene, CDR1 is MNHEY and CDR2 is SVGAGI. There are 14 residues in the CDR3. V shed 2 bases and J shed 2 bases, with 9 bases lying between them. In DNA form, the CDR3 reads TGTGCCAGCAGTTACGGGGGGGATAACACTGAAGCTTTCTTT. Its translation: CASSYGGDNTEAFF.

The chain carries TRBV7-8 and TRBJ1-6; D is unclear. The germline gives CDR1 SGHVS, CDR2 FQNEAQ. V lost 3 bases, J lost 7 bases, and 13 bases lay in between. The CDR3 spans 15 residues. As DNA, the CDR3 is TGTGCCAGCAGCTTTGTAGGAGGGAAAAATTCACCCCTCCACTTT. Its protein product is CASSFVGGKNSPLHF. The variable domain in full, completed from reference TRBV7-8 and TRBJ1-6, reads GAGVSQSPRYKVAKRGQDVALRCDPISGHVSLFWYQQALGQGPEFLTYFQNEAQLDKSGLPSDRFFAERPEGSVSTLKIQRTQQEDSAVYLCASSFVGGKNSPLHFGNGTRLTVT.

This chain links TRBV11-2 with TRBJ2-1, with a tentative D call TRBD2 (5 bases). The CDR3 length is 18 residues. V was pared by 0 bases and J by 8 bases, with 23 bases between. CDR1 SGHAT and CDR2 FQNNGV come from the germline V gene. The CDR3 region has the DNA TGTGCCAGCAGCTTAGACGTCCGAGCGGTAAGCATACGCGATGAGCAGTTCTTC. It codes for CASSLDVRAVSIRDEQFF.

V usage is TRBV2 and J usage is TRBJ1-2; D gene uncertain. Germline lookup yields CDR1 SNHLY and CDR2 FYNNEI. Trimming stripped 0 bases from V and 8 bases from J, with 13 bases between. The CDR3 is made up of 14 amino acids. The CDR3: CASSEAARGEGYTF. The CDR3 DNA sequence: TGTGCCAGCAGTGAAGCAGCTCGGGGTGAGGGCTACACCTTC.

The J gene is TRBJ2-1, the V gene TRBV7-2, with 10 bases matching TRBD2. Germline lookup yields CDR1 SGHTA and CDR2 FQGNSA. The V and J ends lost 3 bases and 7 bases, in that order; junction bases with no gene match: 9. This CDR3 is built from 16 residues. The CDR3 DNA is TGTGCCAGCAGCTTCAGCGGGGGGGTTCTTTCAAATGAGCAGTTCTTC. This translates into CASSFSGGVLSNEQFF. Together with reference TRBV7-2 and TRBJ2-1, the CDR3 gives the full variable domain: GAGVSQSPSNKVTEKGKDVELRCDPISGHTALYWYRQSLGQGLEFLIYFQGNSAPDKSGLPSDRFSAERTGGSVSTLTIQRTQQEDSAVYLCASSFSGGVLSNEQFFGPGTRLTVL.

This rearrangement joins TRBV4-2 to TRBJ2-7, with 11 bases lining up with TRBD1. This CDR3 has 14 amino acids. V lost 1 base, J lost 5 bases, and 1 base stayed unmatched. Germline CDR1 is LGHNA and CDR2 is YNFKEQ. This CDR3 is CASSQGDRGNEQYF. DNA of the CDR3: TGTGCCAGCAGCCAAGGGGACAGGGGGAACGAGCAGTACTTC.

The CDR3 sequence is CASSSYYDGNTIYF. The CDR3 DNA sequence: TGTGCCAGCAGTTCCTACTATGATGGAAACACCATATATTTT. V is TRBV6-6 and J is TRBJ1-3; D remains unclear. CDR1 is MNHNY and CDR2 is SVGAGI in the germline V gene (reference sequence). The CDR3 contains 14 residues. Trimming took off 4 bases at V and 3 bases at J, with 10 bases between the two ends.

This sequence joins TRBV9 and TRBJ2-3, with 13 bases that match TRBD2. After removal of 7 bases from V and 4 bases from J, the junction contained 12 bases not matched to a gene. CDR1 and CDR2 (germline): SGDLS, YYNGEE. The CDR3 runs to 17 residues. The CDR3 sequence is CASSRIGLAGAPDTQYF. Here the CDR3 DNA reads TGTGCCAGCTCTCGCATTGGACTAGCGGGAGCCCCAGATACGCAGTATTTT. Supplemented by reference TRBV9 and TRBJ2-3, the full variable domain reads DSGVTQTPKHLITATGQRVTLRCSPRSGDLSVYWYQQSLDQGLQFLIQYYNGEERAKGNILERFSAQQFPDLHSELNLSSLELGDSALYFCASSRIGLAGAPDTQYFGPGTRLTVL.

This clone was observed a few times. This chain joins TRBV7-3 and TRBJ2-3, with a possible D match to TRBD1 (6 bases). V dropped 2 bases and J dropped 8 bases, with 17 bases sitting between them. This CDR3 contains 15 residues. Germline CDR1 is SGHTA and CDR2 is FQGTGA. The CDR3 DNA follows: TGTGCCAGCAGCTTAGGGGTGGGGGCCCGCCCTACGCAGTATTTT. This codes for CASSLGVGARPTQYF.

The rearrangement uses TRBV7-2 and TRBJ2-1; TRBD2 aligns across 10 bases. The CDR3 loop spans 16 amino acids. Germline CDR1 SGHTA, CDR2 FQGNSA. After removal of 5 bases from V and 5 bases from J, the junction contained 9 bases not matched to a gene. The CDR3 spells CASSPMSGGGNNEQFF. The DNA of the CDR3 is TGTGCCAGCAGCCCAATGAGCGGGGGGGGAAACAATGAGCAGTTCTTC. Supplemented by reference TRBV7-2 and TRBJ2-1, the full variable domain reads GAGVSQSPSNKVTEKGKDVELRCDPISGHTALYWYRQSLGQGLEFLIYFQGNSAPDKSGLPSDRFSAERTGGSVSTLTIQRTQQEDSAVYLCASSPMSGGGNNEQFFGPGTRLTVL.

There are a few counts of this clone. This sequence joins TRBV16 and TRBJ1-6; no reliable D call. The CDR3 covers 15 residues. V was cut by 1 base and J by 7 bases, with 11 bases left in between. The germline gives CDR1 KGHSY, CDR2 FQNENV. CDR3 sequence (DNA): TGTGCCAGCAGCCAATGGCCCCCCCCGAATTCACCCCTCCACTTT. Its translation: CASSQWPPPNSPLHF.

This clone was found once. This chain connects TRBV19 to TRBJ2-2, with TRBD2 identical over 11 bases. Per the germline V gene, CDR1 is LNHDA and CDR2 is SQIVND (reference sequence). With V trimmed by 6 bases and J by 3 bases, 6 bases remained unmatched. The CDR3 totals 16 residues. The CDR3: CASRLAGAAYTGELFF. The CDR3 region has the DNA TGTGCCAGTAGACTAGCGGGAGCCGCTTACACCGGGGAGCTGTTTTTT.

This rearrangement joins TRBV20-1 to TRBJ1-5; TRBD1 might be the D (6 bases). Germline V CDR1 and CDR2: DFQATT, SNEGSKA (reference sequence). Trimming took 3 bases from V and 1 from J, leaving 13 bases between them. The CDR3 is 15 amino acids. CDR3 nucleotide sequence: TGCAGTGCTAGTAACCTTAGGGGGAGCAATCAGCCCCAGCATTTT. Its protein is CSASNLRGSNQPQHF.

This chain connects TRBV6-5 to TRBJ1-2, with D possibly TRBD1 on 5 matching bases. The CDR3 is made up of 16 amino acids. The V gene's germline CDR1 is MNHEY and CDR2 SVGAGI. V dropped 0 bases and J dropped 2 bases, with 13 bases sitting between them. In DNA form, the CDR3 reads TGTGCCAGCAGTTACTCGCTGGGGGGAGGAAACTATGGCTACACCTTC. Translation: CASSYSLGGGNYGYTF.